A single T cell receptor beta chain is shown here with its context. Authors' data handling: By means of reference gene primer amplification, nucleated cell counts were estimated. Profiling relied on immunoSEQ multiplex PCR, and the TCRdb table lists in-frame clones only, not all of them. The V and J calls and clone size were taken over from that table, and D and trimming were inferred from the DNA. The data show hundreds of thousands of clones, with 89% seen just once and around 13% held by the top ten. The sample comes from a study of blood T cell repertoires in COVID-19. Turning to the study itself: PBMCs, B-cell-depleted T cells, or T cells provided the cDNA or gDNA that made up the material.

V gave up 7 bases and J gave up 8 bases, with 9 bases separating them. Germline CDR1 is SNHLY and CDR2 is FYNNEI. The CDR3 covers 11 residues. J is TRBJ2-1 and V is TRBV2, with D tentatively TRBD1 (6 bases). The receptor's source is a woman aged 55-70 years with acute or convalescent COVID-19. Sequencing input: peripheral blood. In DNA form, the CDR3 reads TGTGCCAGCATGGGGGCGGATGAGCAGTTCTTC. It is translated as CASMGADEQFF.